This T cell receptor beta chain was recorded in a study of T cell responses to AZD1222 COVID-19 vaccine. CDR3 length: 17 amino acids. V was pared by 0 bases and J by 2 bases, with 14 bases between. Germline CDR1 LGHDT, CDR2 YNNKEL (reference sequence). Method: immunoSEQ multiplex PCR; TCRdb's copy keeps in-frame clones and lacks some. The table shows fewer than 200,000 clones, with about 90% occurring only once. The clonotype comes from an adult who received the AZD1222 COVID-19 vaccine. The source was peripheral blood, collected 28 days after the second AZD1222 dose. The genes are TRBV3-1 (or the pseudogene TRBV3-2) and TRBJ1-3, with D unclear. The CDR3 reads CASSQDLVPQPGNTIYF. CDR3 bases: TGTGCCAGCAGCCAAGATCTCGTGCCGCAACCTGGAAACACCATATATTTT.